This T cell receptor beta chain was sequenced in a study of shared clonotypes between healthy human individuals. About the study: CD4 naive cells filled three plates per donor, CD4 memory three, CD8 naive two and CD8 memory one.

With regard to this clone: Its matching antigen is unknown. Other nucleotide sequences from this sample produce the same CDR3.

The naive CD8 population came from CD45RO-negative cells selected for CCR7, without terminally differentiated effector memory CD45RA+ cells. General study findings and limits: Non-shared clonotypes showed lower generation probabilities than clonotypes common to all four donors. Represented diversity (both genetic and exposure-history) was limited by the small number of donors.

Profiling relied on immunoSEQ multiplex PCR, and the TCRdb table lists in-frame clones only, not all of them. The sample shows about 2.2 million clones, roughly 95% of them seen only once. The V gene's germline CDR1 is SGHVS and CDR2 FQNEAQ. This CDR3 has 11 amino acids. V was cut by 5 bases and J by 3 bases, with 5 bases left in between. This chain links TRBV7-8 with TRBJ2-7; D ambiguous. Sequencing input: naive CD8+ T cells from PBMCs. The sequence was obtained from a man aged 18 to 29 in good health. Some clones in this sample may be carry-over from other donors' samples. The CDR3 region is CASSLHYEQYF. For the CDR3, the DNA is TGTGCCAGCAGCCTACACTACGAGCAGTACTTC.